This T cell receptor beta chain stems from a study of blood T cell repertoires in COVID-19. Study at large: Samples taken during acute and convalescent COVID-19 were collected in the United States, Italy and Spain. Sample material is recorded as cDNA or gDNA derived from T cells, B-cell-depleted T cells, or PBMCs.

Original analysis: Amplification of reference gene primers provided the estimated nucleated cell counts. Only in-frame clones appear in the TCRdb table, and some are missing; sequencing was by immunoSEQ multiplex PCR. For V, J and clone size, that table is used; D and trimming come from the DNA. The table includes under 95,000 clones, about 93% detected once. CDR1 is SGHRS, CDR2 YFSETQ, per germline. V was pared by 0 bases and J by 7 bases, with 6 bases between. CDR3 size: 12 residues. This clone appeared a single time. The chain links TRBV5-1 to TRBJ2-3, with D unresolved. The TCR comes from a woman in her forties or fifties in a cohort sampled during active COVID-19. Sequencing was performed on peripheral blood. CDR3 bases: TGCGCCAGCAGCTTGGATGGCAATACGCAGTATTTT. Its translation is CASSLDGNTQYF.